Listed below are T cell receptor beta chains from one sample, sequenced in a study of beta chain features in type 1 diabetes. Method: immunoSEQ multiplex PCR; TCRdb's copy keeps in-frame clones and lacks some. Here the sample spans about 900,000 clones, roughly 15% being singletons. Sample: naive CD4+ T cells from blood. The source is a woman younger than 30 in good health. Each CDR3 is given with its conserved first and last residue. Fields, in order: clone size, J gene, D gene, V gene, CDR3 protein, CDR3 DNA. D genes are given only for firm matches. Clone size is given for some rows only: seen once, a few or many times, or a class if the clone is expanded.

few	TRBJ2-2	TRBD2	TRBV6-6	CASSHKKREVELFF	TGTGCCAGCAGTCATAAGAAGCGGGAGGTGGAGCTGTTTTTT
few	TRBJ2-3	-	TRBV29-1	CSVGRQYTDTQYF	TGCAGCGTTGGCAGACAGTACACAGATACGCAGTATTTT
-	TRBJ2-1	TRBD2	TRBV9	CASSAHSGRKYNEQFF	TGTGCCAGCAGCGCCCATAGCGGGAGAAAATACAATGAGCAGTTCTTC
-	TRBJ2-5	-	TRBV28	CASSSPEADRQETQYF	TGTGCCAGCAGTTCCCCGGAGGCAGACCGGCAAGAGACCCAGTACTTC
-	TRBJ2-7	TRBD2	TRBV5-4	CASSSTSGFSYEQYF	TGTGCCAGCAGCTCTACTAGCGGGTTCTCCTACGAGCAGTACTTC
few	TRBJ2-7	-	TRBV7-6	CASSLGGGGLAYEQYF	TGTGCCAGCAGCTTAGGTGGCGGGGGCCTCGCCTACGAGCAGTACTTC
-	TRBJ1-2	TRBD1	TRBV28	CASKTTGIHGYTF	TGTGCCAGCAAAACGACAGGGATCCATGGCTACACCTTC
-	TRBJ2-5	TRBD2	TRBV7-9	CASSFRTSGETQYF	TGTGCCAGCAGCTTCCGGACTAGCGGAGAGACCCAGTACTTC
-	TRBJ2-2	-	TRBV19	CASRGLTGELFF	TGTGCCAGTAGGGGGCTCACCGGGGAGCTGTTTTTT
few	TRBJ1-5	TRBD1	TRBV7-9	CASSSDRVRGQPQHF	TGTGCCAGCAGCTCGGACAGGGTTCGAGGGCAGCCCCAGCATTTT
-	TRBJ2-1	TRBD1	TRBV7-8	CASSRGDRYNEQFF	TGTGCCAGCAGCCGTGGGGACAGGTACAATGAGCAGTTCTTC